This T cell receptor beta chain was documented in a study of blood T cell repertoires in COVID-19 (dated by TCRdb to between 2020 and 2021). Describing the broader study: Samples from collaborators originated in the United States, Italy and Spain and spanned both the acute and convalescent phases of COVID-19. Sample metadata almost always included a de-identified subject ID, COVID-19 status, age in years and sex. The prospective study material was composed of cDNA or gDNA derived from T cells, B-cell-depleted T cells, or PBMCs. Subjects who had been exposed to COVID-19, were actively infected with it, or had recovered from it provided the deeply sampled blood TCRbeta repertoires that made up the dataset. The samples were drawn from two sources: the first 160 participants of the ongoing ImmuneRACE study, and fewer than 1,500 subjects contributed by 6 global collaborators. The repertoires were made available in a free public database intended to serve as a resource for research on the immune response to SARS-CoV-2. HLA class I and class II types, where available, came from metadata supplied by the sample provider rather than from assay-based typing.

Compared with germline, V lacks 7 bases and J lacks 1 base; bases without a gene match: 5. The CDR3 measures 14 amino acids from cysteine to phenylalanine. Only the CDR3 part of the read is kept: 42 bases, read in frame from the first base. The germline V gene (reference sequence) sets CDR1 to LNHDA and CDR2 to SQIVND. The table lists this clone with a count of one. No antigen is known for it. Base qualities are not recorded, but no much larger clone differs from it by a single base. The full study reports these points: The quantity of clinical and demographic metadata differed by source and by participant and was supplied without curation.

The immunoSEQ Assay, a bias-controlled multiplex PCR, was used to amplify TCRbeta CDR3 regions from genomic DNA. In the original analysis: Nucleated cell counts per sample were estimated from amplification of reference gene primers within the assay. Sequence reads were collapsed and filtered to measure the absolute abundance of every unique TCRbeta CDR3 rearrangement. For each sample, productive Simpson clonality was calculated by taking the square root of Simpson's diversity index across productive rearrangements. Held by TCRdb, this immuneACCESS table contains in-frame sequences only and omits some clones. Under half of the omission traces to an unresolved V gene where checked; the cause of the rest is unknown. That table gives V, J and clone size, and the DNA gave D and trimming. Across this sample there are 200,000 to 250,000 clones, with 88% seen only once. The ten most abundant clones make up roughly 2.7% of the sample.

In the prospective study, participants were roughly 18 to 100 years old, resided in 20 to 30 geographic areas of the United States, and were enrolled through a virtual design. Cohort assignment in the prospective study relied on participant-reported clinical history from a screening survey and a study questionnaire. Recovered participants in ImmuneRACE Cohort 3 were defined as having two consecutive negative NP/OP PCR tests, clearance from a healthcare professional, or resolution of symptoms. Mobile phlebotomists in the prospective study collected whole blood, serum and a nasopharyngeal or oropharyngeal swab from every participant. Additional blood draws and questionnaires over a roughly two-month period could optionally be provided by prospective study participants. Before DNA extraction, blood samples from the prospective study were shipped at room temperature or frozen.

The specimen was PBMCs or T cells enriched from blood (not recorded which). In this chain, TRBV19 is recombined with TRBJ1-1; 8 bases in the junction line up with TRBD1. The TCR sequence derives from a woman in her 30s who had recovered from COVID-19. The nucleotide sequence reads TGTGCCAGTAAGACAGGGGCCAAGAACACTGAAGCTTTCTTT. Translated, it reads CASKTGAKNTEAFF. Reference TRBV19 and TRBJ1-1 genes cover what lies past the CDR3, so the full variable domain is DGGITQSPKYLFRKEGQNVTLSCEQNLNHDAMYWYRQDPGQGLRLIYYSQIVNDFQKGDIAEGYSVSREKKESFPLTVTSAQKNPTAFYLCASKTGAKNTEAFFGQGTRLTVV.